Listed below are T cell receptor beta chains from one sample, sequenced in a study of T-cell memory formation after mild COVID-19. TCRdb reanalysed the 5' RACE reads using MiXCR and keeps one entry per CDR3 protein. Seen here are about 29,000 distinct CDR3 sequences, more than 15% observed once, and the top ten hold around 1.4%. Sample: PBMCs or a T cell subset sorted from them (not recorded which). The source of these receptors is an adult who had mild COVID-19 (a few samples of this study predate the infection). Cell type and time point are not known. CDR3s include the opening cysteine and the closing phenylalanine or tryptophan. A D gene is named only where the DNA matches it firmly. Clone size, where shown, is once, few, many, or a class for clones that have expanded.

clone size	J gene	D gene	V gene	CDR3 DNA	CDR3 protein
-	TRBJ2-1	TRBD1	TRBV12-3/TRBV12-4	TGTGCCAGCACCCATGCAGGGGGCGGCTACAATGAGCAGTTCTTC	CASTHAGGGYNEQFF
few	TRBJ2-3	TRBD1	TRBV19	TGTGCCAGTAGTCCCGGGACAGGGGCTTGGGATACGCAGTATTTT	CASSPGTGAWDTQYF
many	TRBJ2-5	-	TRBV7-9	TGTGCCAGCAGCTTTTCAGGGACTCAAGAGACCCAGTACTTC	CASSFSGTQETQYF
many	TRBJ1-4	TRBD1	TRBV6-1	TGTGCCAGCAGGCTGACAGGGTCTAATGAAAAACTGTTTTTT	CASRLTGSNEKLFF
-	TRBJ1-2	-	TRBV14	TGTGCCAGCAGCCAACGGGGGGCGCCTAACTATGGCTACACCTTC	CASSQRGAPNYGYTF
once	TRBJ1-1	-	TRBV5-6	TGTGCCAGCAGCTTGAGGGGCACTGAAGCTTTCTTT	CASSLRGTEAFF
many	TRBJ2-7	-	TRBV19	TGTGCCAGTAGTATCACAGGGAACTCCTACGAGCAGTACTTC	CASSITGNSYEQYF
many	TRBJ1-2	-	TRBV7-3	TGTGCCAGCAGTTCCGATGGGCGCTATGGCTACACCTTC	CASSSDGRYGYTF
many	TRBJ1-1	TRBD1	TRBV3-1	TGTGCCAGCAGCCCCAGGGGGCCCAGGGGAGCTTTCTTT	CASSPRGPRGAFF
many	TRBJ2-7	-	TRBV5-1	TGCGCCAGCAGTCTGGACCCGGGGGCGCAAGACGAGCAGTACTTC	CASSLDPGAQDEQYF
many	TRBJ2-7	-	TRBV3-1	TGTGCCAGCAGCCCCGGAGAAGAACTTAGAGACGAGCAGTACTTC	CASSPGEELRDEQYF
many	TRBJ2-5	-	TRBV12-3/TRBV12-4	TGTGCCAGCAGTTTGAACACAGGGGTTTTGAGCGGGAGAACTGAGACCCAGTACTTC	CASSLNTGVLSGRTETQYF
many	TRBJ2-1	TRBD2	TRBV7-8	TGTGCCAGCAGCTTAGCCGGGGGGGAGCAGTTCTTC	CASSLAGGEQFF
many	TRBJ2-7	-	TRBV7-8	TGTGCCAGCAGCTTTAGGGACGGACGCTCCTACGAGCAGTACTTC	CASSFRDGRSYEQYF
-	TRBJ2-5	-	TRBV11-2	TGTGCCAGCAGTCTCCACAGTGAGACCCAGTACTTC	CASSLHSETQYF
many	TRBJ2-7	TRBD2	TRBV25-1	TGTGCCAGCAGCTGGGAGGGCCGATACGAGCAGTACTTC	CASSWEGRYEQYF
many	TRBJ1-2	-	TRBV5-6	TGTGCCAGCAGCTTGGAGGCAGTAGACTATGGCTACACCTTC	CASSLEAVDYGYTF
-	TRBJ2-1	-	TRBV4-1	TGCGCCAGCAGCCAGGCTAATCGGGACCGTCTGCTCTTC	CASSQANRDRLLF
few	TRBJ1-6	-	TRBV7-9	TGTGCCAGCAGCACACAGACTCGCGGTTCACCCCTCCACTTT	CASSTQTRGSPLHF